These 20 T cell receptor beta chains originate from one sample sequenced in a study of regulatory T cells. General study points: In CD3G-deficient patients, conventional CD4+ T cells were enriched for hydrophobic CDR3 residues at positions 6 and 7.

Amplification used 52 TRBV primers and 13 TRBJ primers. This table comes from immunoSEQ multiplex PCR, and its TCRdb copy is limited to in-frame clones, with some not included. This sample has about 35,000 clones, with approximately 91% found just once. For these TCRs, the target antigens are not known. The sample consisted of conventional CD4+ T cells sorted from blood. All receptors derive from a person under 35 with CD3G deficiency.

The rearrangement links TRBV6-1 to TRBJ1-1; D remains ambiguous. The CDR3 has 14 residues. V was clipped by 4 bases and J by 0 bases, with 9 bases between them. The germline CDR1 and CDR2 sequences are MNHNS and SASEGT. Written as DNA, the CDR3 is TGTGCCAGCAGTGCCAGTTTTATGAACACTGAAGCTTTCTTT. The encoded protein is CASSASFMNTEAFF.

Written as DNA, the CDR3 is TGTGCCATCAGTGAGTCGGCCTCAGGAGGTACGCAGTATTTT. Residues: CAISESASGGTQYF. This chain uses TRBV10-3 with TRBJ2-3, with D tentatively TRBD2 (5 bases). The V end was cut by 0 bases, the J end by 8 bases, with 12 bases between. There are 14 residues in the CDR3. From germline, CDR1 is ENHRY and CDR2 SYGVKD.

The gene calls are TRBV6-1 and TRBJ1-2; D not resolved. Trimming removed 7 bases from V and 2 bases from J, with 11 bases in between. Germline V gene sequence: CDR1 MNHNS, CDR2 SASEGT. The CDR3 has 13 amino acids. The CDR3 loop reads CASNPDGNYGYTF. As DNA, the CDR3 is TGTGCCAGCAATCCTGACGGGAACTATGGCTACACCTTC.

The chain links TRBV6-6 to TRBJ1-2; unclear D gene. The CDR3 contains 13 residues. The V end was cut by 0 bases, the J end by 5 bases, with 7 bases between. The germline V gene has CDR1 MNHNY and CDR2 SVGAGI (reference sequence). CDR3 DNA: TGTGCCAGCAGTTACTCGGAGCAGTATGGCTACACCTTC. Translating it yields CASSYSEQYGYTF.

The V and J genes are TRBV7-2 and TRBJ2-3, with 10 bases lining up with TRBD2. Losses at the gene ends were 1 base for V and 3 bases for J; bases not matched to a gene: 7. Germline-derived CDR1 and CDR2 are SGHTA and FQGNSA. This CDR3 has 17 residues. CDR3 sequence: CASSLGRGTSETDTQYF. The CDR3 region has the DNA TGTGCCAGCAGCTTAGGACGGGGGACTAGCGAAACAGATACGCAGTATTTT. The whole variable domain, filled in from reference TRBV7-2 and TRBJ2-3, reads GAGVSQSPSNKVTEKGKDVELRCDPISGHTALYWYRQSLGQGLEFLIYFQGNSAPDKSGLPSDRFSAERTGGSVSTLTIQRTQQEDSAVYLCASSLGRGTSETDTQYFGPGTRLTVL.

The chain links TRBV19 to TRBJ2-2; D call uncertain. The ends were cut back, 2 bases at V and 6 bases at J, with 10 bases in the middle. Germline V gene lookup returns CDR1 LNHDA and CDR2 SQIVND (reference sequence). The CDR3 loop spans 14 amino acids. Here the CDR3 reads CASSIKISAGELFF. CDR3 nucleotides: TGTGCCAGTAGTATAAAAATCAGCGCCGGGGAGCTGTTTTTT.

This clone was observed a few times. The rearrangement joins TRBV5-1 to TRBJ1-2, with D possibly matching TRBD1 (6 bases). Germline assignment: CDR1 SGHRS and CDR2 YFSETQ. Trimming took off 1 base at V and 3 bases at J, with 7 bases between the two ends. CDR3 length: 13 residues. The chain's CDR3 is CASSLSGDYGYTF. As DNA, the CDR3 is TGCGCCAGCAGCTTGTCAGGGGACTATGGCTACACCTTC.

The V gene is TRBV6-6, the J gene TRBJ2-7; D unclear. The CDR3 consists of 11 residues. The V gene's germline CDR1 is MNHNY and CDR2 SVGAGI (reference sequence). V lost 6 bases and J lost 6, with 9 bases in between. The CDR3: CASSSGAEQYF. The DNA for the CDR3 is TGTGCCAGCAGCTCCGGCGCCGAGCAGTACTTC.

V gene TRBV7-9 combines with J gene TRBJ2-1; the D gene could be TRBD1 or TRBD2 (5 bases each). V was trimmed by 4 bases and J by 10 bases, leaving 14 bases between them. CDR1 and CDR2 from the germline V gene are SEHNR and FQNEAQ (reference sequence). The length of the CDR3 is 13 residues. CDR3 bases: TGTGCCAGCAGCTATCCGGGACGGCCAGAGCAGTTCTTC. Protein sequence: CASSYPGRPEQFF.

The gene calls are TRBV7-8 and TRBJ2-7; 8 nucleotides agree with TRBD1. The CDR3 runs 13 residues. Germline V gene data show CDR1 as SGHVS and CDR2 as FQNEAQ. J lost 5 bases, V lost 6 bases, and 6 bases had no gene match. CDR3: CASSLTGGHEQYF. In DNA form, the CDR3 reads TGTGCCAGCAGTCTTACAGGGGGGCACGAGCAGTACTTC.

The chain couples TRBV5-1 to TRBJ2-6, with D unclear. This CDR3 has 14 amino acids. Trimming pared 0 bases from V and 2 bases from J, leaving 3 bases between. The germline V gene has CDR1 SGHRS and CDR2 YFSETQ. CDR3 sequence (DNA): TGCGCCAGCAGCTTGGACACTGGGGCCAACGTCCTGACTTTC. Translated, it gives CASSLDTGANVLTF.

V gene TRBV5-1 combines with J gene TRBJ2-7; TRBD1 aligns across 10 bases. This CDR3 region has 14 residues. CDR1 and CDR2 (germline): SGHRS, YFSETQ. Trimming cost V 1 base and J 5 bases; bases outside gene matches: 3. CDR3 in DNA: TGCGCCAGCAGCTTGACGGGACAGGGGAACGAGCAGTACTTC. Its protein product is CASSLTGQGNEQYF.

The chain uses TRBV7-8 and TRBJ2-5; weak D call: TRBD2 (6 bases). V gave up 5 bases and J gave up 4 bases, with 11 bases separating them. Germline-derived CDR1 and CDR2 are SGHVS and FQNEAQ. The CDR3 sequence is 13 residues long. The CDR3 is CASSPLGGETQYF. The CDR3 DNA reads as TGTGCCAGCAGCCCTCTGGGAGGAGAGACCCAGTACTTC.

The sample holds a few counts of this clone. The chain links TRBV28 to TRBJ2-4, with 7 bases fitting TRBD2. The CDR3 has 14 amino acids. Germline V gene sequence: CDR1 MDHEN, CDR2 SYDVKM. J gave up 1 base and V 6 bases, and 3 bases lay outside the gene matches. In DNA, the CDR3 is TGTGCCAGCAGGGCCGGGGGGGCCAAAAACATTCAGTACTTC. It specifies CASRAGGAKNIQYF.

The genes are TRBV28 and TRBJ1-2; D uncertain. Germline V lookup: CDR1 MDHEN, CDR2 SYDVKM. The CDR3 extends over 14 amino acids. V lost 3 bases, J lost 4 bases, and 12 bases lay in between. The DNA for the CDR3 is TGTGCCAGCAGTTTTGCGGGAACGAGCTATGGCTACACCTTC. Protein product: CASSFAGTSYGYTF.

The rearrangement joins TRBV6-1 to TRBJ1-2; 10 bases agree with TRBD1. The CDR3 loop spans 14 amino acids. V dropped 5 bases and J dropped 4; count of bases not matched to a gene: 4. Germline V gene sequence: CDR1 MNHNS, CDR2 SASEGT. CDR3 amino acids: CASSRRQGAYGYTF. The DNA of the CDR3 is TGTGCCAGCAGTCGGCGACAGGGGGCCTATGGCTACACCTTC.

This clone was picked up one time. The V and J genes are TRBV5-1 and TRBJ2-2, with D maybe TRBD2 (6 bases). Germline values: CDR1 SGHRS, CDR2 YFSETQ. This CDR3 has 16 residues. V lost 0 bases to trimming and J lost 1 base, with 10 bases between them. CDR3 nucleotides: TGCGCCAGCAGCTTGGACGGGGGAGAGAACACCGGGGAGCTGTTTTTT. This translates into CASSLDGGENTGELFF.

The chain couples TRBV7-3 to TRBJ1-1; D unresolved. V was trimmed by 0 bases and J by 4 bases, leaving 6 bases between them. Germline CDR1 reads SGHTA; CDR2 reads FQGTGA. This CDR3 contains 13 residues. CDR3 DNA sequence: TGTGCCAGCAGCTTAACGGGCGGCACTGAAGCTTTCTTT. Translating gives CASSLTGGTEAFF. Supplemented by reference TRBV7-3 and TRBJ1-1, the full variable domain reads GAGVSQTPSNKVTEKGKYVELRCDPISGHTALYWYRQSLGQGPEFLIYFQGTGAADDSGLPNDRFFAVRPEGSVSTLKIQRTERGDSAVYLCASSLTGGTEAFFGQGTRLTVV.

The chain is built from TRBV5-1 and TRBJ2-5; the match to TRBD2 covers 7 bases. Losses at the gene ends were 3 bases for V and 5 bases for J; bases not matched to a gene: 4. CDR3 size: 13 residues. Germline values: CDR1 SGHRS, CDR2 YFSETQ. The CDR3 sequence: CASSSSGVETQYF. Written as DNA, the CDR3 is TGCGCCAGCAGCTCCAGCGGGGTGGAGACCCAGTACTTC. Full variable domain (rest looked up from reference TRBV5-1 and TRBJ2-5): KAGVTQTPRYLIKTRGQQVTLSCSPISGHRSVSWYQQTPGQGLQFLFEYFSETQRNKGNFPGRFSGRQFSNSRSEMNVSTLELGDSALYLCASSSSGVETQYFGPGTRLLVL.

The genes are TRBV11-3 and TRBJ2-7; TRBD2 matches at 14 bases. The germline V gene encodes CDR1 SGHNT and CDR2 YENEEA. The J segment lost 3 bases and the V segment lost 5 bases, leaving 12 bases of the junction unmatched. The CDR3 extends over 18 amino acids. The CDR3 here is CASSLGLAGGEVVYEQYF. CDR3 DNA: TGTGCCAGCAGCCTCGGACTAGCGGGAGGTGAGGTCGTCTACGAGCAGTACTTC.